This is a list of T cell receptor beta chains from one sample in a study of OX40 agonist ivuxolimab in advanced cancers. The data were produced by immunoSEQ multiplex PCR, yet TCRdb's version contains in-frame clones alone and is incomplete. This table holds roughly 40,000 clones, roughly 90% found once. This material consisted of CD4+ or CD8+ T cells sorted from blood, taken in a trial of the OX40 agonist ivuxolimab. All receptors come from an adult with an advanced solid tumor such as melanoma, head and neck, liver or kidney cancer. The CDR3 runs from the conserved cysteine through the conserved F or W. The D gene is left open where the match is weak. Clone size appears in some rows only: once, few, many, or a class for an expanded clone.

>TRBJ2-7|-|TRBV5-1|TRBD1
CASSLVPDRDYEQYF
TGCGCCAGCAGCTTGGTCCCCGACAGGGACTACGAGCAGTACTTC
>TRBJ2-1|-|TRBV4-1|-
CASSNKGAYNEQFF
TGCGCCAGCAGCAATAAGGGGGCCTACAATGAGCAGTTCTTC
>TRBJ2-1|-|TRBV11-2|-
CASSVSLGYNEQFF
TGTGCCAGCAGCGTCTCCTTGGGCTACAATGAGCAGTTCTTC
>TRBJ1-5|-|TRBV19|TRBD1
CASSPFGTGSNQPQHF
TGTGCCAGTAGTCCTTTCGGGACAGGTAGCAATCAGCCCCAGCATTTT
>TRBJ2-5|-|TRBV18|-
CASSPRNEETQYF
TGTGCCAGCTCACCCAGGAACGAAGAGACCCAGTACTTC
>TRBJ2-3|few|TRBV30|-
CAWSGWKPTDTQYF
TGTGCCTGGAGCGGTTGGAAACCCACAGATACGCAGTATTTT
>TRBJ1-5|-|TRBV11-2|TRBD1
CASSGRTGTDQPQHF
TGTGCCAGCAGCGGGAGGACAGGTACAGATCAGCCCCAGCATTTT
>TRBJ1-5|-|TRBV27|-
CASREGNQPQHF
TGTGCCAGCCGGGAAGGGAATCAGCCCCAGCATTTT
>TRBJ1-4|-|TRBV15|-
CATSRVTGIEEKLFF
TGTGCCACCAGCAGAGTTACAGGGATTGAGGAAAAACTGTTTTTT
>TRBJ1-2|once|TRBV7-9|-
CASSPGPFYGYTF
TGTGCCAGCAGCCCCGGACCGTTCTATGGCTACACCTTC
>TRBJ2-3|-|TRBV6-4|TRBD2
CASSGESGRGDTQYF
TGTGCCAGCAGTGGAGAAAGCGGGAGAGGAGATACGCAGTATTTT
>TRBJ1-5|-|TRBV19|TRBD1
CASSNRGNQPQHF
TGTGCCAGTAGTAACAGGGGGAATCAGCCCCAGCATTTT
>TRBJ2-1|-|TRBV5-6|TRBD2
CASSLSLAGFNEQFF
TGTGCCAGCAGCTTGAGCCTAGCGGGGTTCAATGAGCAGTTCTTC
>TRBJ1-1|-|TRBV5-6|-
CASSIGVIQEAFF
TGTGCCAGCAGCATTGGGGTAATCCAAGAAGCTTTCTTT
>TRBJ1-5|-|TRBV4-2|-
CASSQEYSGGSNQPQHF
TGTGCCAGCAGCCAAGAGTATTCGGGGGGCAGCAATCAGCCCCAGCATTTT
>TRBJ2-5|-|TRBV13|-
CASSTRGAGPQETQYF
TGTGCCAGCAGCACCCGGGGGGCGGGACCCCAAGAGACCCAGTACTTC
>TRBJ2-7|-|TRBV7-6|TRBD2
CASSLSGTSDIGEQYF
TGTGCCAGCAGCTTATCCGGGACTAGCGACATCGGCGAGCAGTACTTC
>TRBJ2-5|-|TRBV2|-
CASSDGRYQETQYF
TGTGCCAGCAGTGATGGACGGTACCAAGAGACCCAGTACTTC
>TRBJ2-2|-|TRBV30|-
CAWAGELNTGELFF
TGTGCCTGGGCTGGGGAGTTGAACACCGGGGAGCTGTTTTTT
>TRBJ2-5|-|TRBV6-5|-
CASSSQETQYF
TGTGCCAGCAGTTCTCAAGAGACCCAGTACTTC
>TRBJ2-4|-|TRBV29-1|-
CSVDRWEGAAKNIQYF
TGCAGCGTTGATCGGTGGGAGGGGGCGGCCAAAAACATTCAGTACTTC
>TRBJ1-2|-|TRBV4-2|-
CASSQDRGKMDGYTF
TGTGCCAGCAGCCAAGATCGGGGGAAGATGGATGGCTACACCTTC
>TRBJ1-1|-|TRBV4-1|-
CASSQATGYGNTEAFF
TGCGCCAGCAGCCAAGCAACAGGTTACGGGAACACTGAAGCTTTCTTT
>TRBJ2-1|-|TRBV11-2|-
CASSLARTPRYEQFF
TGTGCCAGCAGCTTAGCACGAACCCCTCGGTATGAGCAGTTCTTC
>TRBJ2-1|-|TRBV14|-
CASSPGVKGEQFF
TGTGCCAGCAGCCCTGGGGTCAAGGGTGAGCAGTTCTTC
>TRBJ1-1|-|TRBV4-1|-
CASSQDQISTEAFF
TGCGCCAGCAGCCAAGATCAAATTAGCACTGAAGCTTTCTTT
>TRBJ2-7|-|TRBV2|TRBD1
CASSLLGDREYEQYF
TGTGCCAGCAGCTTACTAGGGGACAGGGAATACGAGCAGTACTTC
>TRBJ2-6|-|TRBV4-3|-
CASSPHLLGLLSGANVLTF
TGCGCCAGCAGCCCTCATCTCCTGGGACTCCTCTCTGGGGCCAACGTCCTGACTTTC
>TRBJ2-1|-|TRBV9|-
CASSPSWGSYNEQFF
TGTGCCAGCAGCCCTAGTTGGGGCTCCTACAATGAGCAGTTCTTC
>TRBJ2-1|-|TRBV5-1|TRBD2
CASSAGVLSYNEQFF
TGCGCCAGCAGCGCGGGAGTGCTCTCCTACAATGAGCAGTTCTTC
>TRBJ2-1|-|TRBV7-2|-
CASSLEREYNEQFF
TGTGCCAGCAGCTTAGAGAGGGAATACAATGAGCAGTTCTTC
>TRBJ2-7|-|TRBV4-1|TRBD1
CASSFYGTGSYEQYF
TGCGCCAGCAGCTTTTACGGGACAGGTTCCTACGAGCAGTACTTC
>TRBJ2-3|-|TRBV11-2|TRBD2
CASSSPLTSGKKGTDTQYF
TGTGCCAGCAGCTCCCCCTTGACTAGCGGGAAGAAGGGCACAGATACGCAGTATTTT
>TRBJ2-5|-|TRBV9|TRBD2
CASSVSGPHSLGGETQYF
TGTGCCAGCAGCGTATCAGGCCCCCACAGTCTCGGGGGGGAGACCCAGTACTTC
>TRBJ2-7|-|TRBV27|TRBD1
CASSPTGTGRYEQYF
TGTGCCAGCAGCCCCACCGGGACAGGGAGGTACGAGCAGTACTTC
>TRBJ2-7|-|TRBV9|-
CASSVRDLAYEQYF
TGTGCCAGCAGCGTCAGGGATTTGGCCTACGAGCAGTACTTC
>TRBJ2-7|-|TRBV7-9|TRBD2
CASSLGAGAEQYF
TGTGCCAGCAGCTTAGGGGCGGGAGCTGAGCAGTACTTC
>TRBJ2-2|-|TRBV2|TRBD2
CASSLPLREPPTRELFF
TGTGCCAGCAGTCTACCCTTGCGGGAGCCTCCCACCCGGGAGCTGTTTTTT
>TRBJ1-4|-|TRBV9|-
CASSGTSDGGSEKLFF
TGTGCCAGCAGCGGCACATCAGACGGGGGATCCGAAAAACTGTTTTTT
>TRBJ2-3|-|TRBV27|TRBD2
CASSLSPLTLGSGKGADTQYF
TGTGCCAGCAGTTTATCCCCCCTGACTTTGGGTAGCGGGAAGGGGGCAGATACGCAGTATTTT
>TRBJ2-5|-|TRBV9|-
CASSEGGHGKETQYF
TGTGCCAGCAGCGAGGGTGGACACGGGAAAGAGACCCAGTACTTC
>TRBJ1-2|-|TRBV6-5|-
CASSYRTGIGGYGYTF
TGTGCCAGCAGTTACAGAACCGGGATTGGTGGCTATGGCTACACCTTC
>TRBJ2-7|-|TRBV10-3|-
CAIRDSPGFEQYF
TGTGCCATCAGGGACAGTCCTGGGTTCGAGCAGTACTTC
>TRBJ2-3|-|TRBV6-5|-
CASSYSREWADTQYF
TGTGCCAGCAGTTACTCGAGAGAGTGGGCAGATACGCAGTATTTT
>TRBJ2-7|-|TRBV2|-
CASSDRQTPYEQYF
TGTGCCAGCAGTGATCGACAGACGCCCTACGAGCAGTACTTC
>TRBJ2-1|-|TRBV9|-
CASSPLARDNEQFF
TGTGCCAGCAGCCCCCTCGCCCGGGATAATGAGCAGTTCTTC
>TRBJ1-1|-|TRBV27|-
CASSLSPGGTEAFF
TGTGCCAGCAGTTTATCACCGGGGGGCACTGAAGCTTTCTTT
>TRBJ2-1|-|TRBV27|-
CASSLSRRNEQFF
TGTGCCAGCAGTTTGTCAAGGAGAAATGAGCAGTTCTTC
>TRBJ2-3|once|TRBV14|-
CASSQESWLGDTQYF
TGTGCCAGCAGCCAAGAGAGTTGGTTAGGAGATACGCAGTATTTT
>TRBJ2-7|-|TRBV19|TRBD1
CASSPGQLYEQYF
TGTGCCAGTAGCCCGGGACAGCTCTACGAGCAGTACTTC
>TRBJ1-4|-|TRBV10-2|-
CASSDREVATNEKLFF
TGCGCCAGCAGTGACAGGGAGGTGGCAACTAATGAAAAACTGTTTTTT
>TRBJ2-5|-|TRBV4-3|TRBD1
CASSQDYRGQETQYF
TGCGCCAGCAGCCAAGATTACAGGGGCCAAGAGACCCAGTACTTC
>TRBJ1-2|-|TRBV4-1|-
CASSQVGSFQGYTF
TGCGCCAGCAGCCAAGTGGGGTCCTTCCAGGGCTACACCTTC
>TRBJ2-3|-|TRBV9|-
CASSVPGELEDTQYF
TGTGCCAGCAGCGTTCCGGGGGAGTTAGAAGATACGCAGTATTTT
>TRBJ1-1|few|TRBV11-2|-
CASSFAFTEAFF
TGTGCCAGCAGCTTTGCCTTTACTGAAGCTTTCTTT
>TRBJ1-3|-|TRBV15|TRBD1
CATSRDRTGISGNTIYF
TGTGCCACCAGCAGAGACAGGACAGGTATCAGTGGAAACACCATATATTTT